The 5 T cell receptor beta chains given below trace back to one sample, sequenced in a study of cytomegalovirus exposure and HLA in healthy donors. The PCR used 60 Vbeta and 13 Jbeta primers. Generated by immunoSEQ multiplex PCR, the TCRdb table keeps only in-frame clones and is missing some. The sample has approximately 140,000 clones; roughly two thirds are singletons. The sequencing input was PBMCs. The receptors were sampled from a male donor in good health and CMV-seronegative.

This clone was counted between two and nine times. The CDR3, as DNA: TGTGCCAGCAGTGAGGACACCAACACCGGGGAGCTGTTTTTT. Translating it yields CASSEDTNTGELFF. The V gene is TRBV6-1, the J gene TRBJ2-2; TRBD1 is a possible D gene (5 bases). Germline V gives CDR1 MNHNS, CDR2 SASEGT. The germline V and J ends were trimmed by 3 bases and 2 bases, with 7 bases remaining between them. The CDR3 spans 14 residues.

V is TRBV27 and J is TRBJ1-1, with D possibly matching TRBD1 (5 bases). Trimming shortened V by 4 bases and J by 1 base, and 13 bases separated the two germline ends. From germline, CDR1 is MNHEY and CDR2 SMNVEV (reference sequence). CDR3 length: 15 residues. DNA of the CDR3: TGTGCCAGCAGTTCGTTCCAGGGTGGGAACACTGAAGCTTTCTTT. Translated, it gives CASSSFQGGNTEAFF.

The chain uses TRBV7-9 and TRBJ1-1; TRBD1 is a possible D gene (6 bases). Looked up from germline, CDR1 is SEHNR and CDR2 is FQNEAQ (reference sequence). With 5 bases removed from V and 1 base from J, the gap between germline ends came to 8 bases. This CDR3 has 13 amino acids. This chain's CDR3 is CASSEGGNTEAFF. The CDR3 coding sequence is TGTGCCAGCAGCGAAGGGGGGAACACTGAAGCTTTCTTT.

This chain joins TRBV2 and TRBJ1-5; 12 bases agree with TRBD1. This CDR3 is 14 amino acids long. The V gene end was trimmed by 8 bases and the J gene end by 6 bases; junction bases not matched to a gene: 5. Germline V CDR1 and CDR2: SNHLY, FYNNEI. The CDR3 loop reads CASAGTGGSQPQHF. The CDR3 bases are TGTGCCAGCGCGGGGACAGGGGGCTCTCAGCCCCAGCATTTT.

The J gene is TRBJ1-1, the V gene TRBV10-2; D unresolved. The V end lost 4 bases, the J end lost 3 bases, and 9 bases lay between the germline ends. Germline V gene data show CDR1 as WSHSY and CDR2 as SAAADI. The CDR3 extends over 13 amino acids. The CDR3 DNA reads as TGCGCCAGCAGTGTCGTGGGCCACACTGAAGCTTTCTTT. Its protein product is CASSVVGHTEAFF.